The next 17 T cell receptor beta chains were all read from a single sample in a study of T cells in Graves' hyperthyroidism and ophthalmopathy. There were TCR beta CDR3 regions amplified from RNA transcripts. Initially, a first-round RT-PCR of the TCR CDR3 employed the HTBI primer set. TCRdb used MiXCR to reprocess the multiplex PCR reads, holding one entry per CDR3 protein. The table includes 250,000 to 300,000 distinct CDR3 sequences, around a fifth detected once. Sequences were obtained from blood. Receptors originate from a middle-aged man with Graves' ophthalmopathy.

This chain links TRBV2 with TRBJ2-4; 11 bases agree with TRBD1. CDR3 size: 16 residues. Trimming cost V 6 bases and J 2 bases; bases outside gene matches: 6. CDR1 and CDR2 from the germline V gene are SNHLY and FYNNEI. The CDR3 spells CASRAGTGGPKNIQYF. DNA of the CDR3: TGTGCCAGCAGGGCCGGGACAGGGGGTCCCAAAAACATTCAGTACTTC. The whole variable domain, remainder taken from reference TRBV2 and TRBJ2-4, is EPEVTQTPSHQVTQMGQEVILRCVPISNHLYFYWYRQILGQKVEFLVSFYNNEISEKSEIFDDQFSVERPDGSNFTLKIRSTKLEDSAMYFCASRAGTGGPKNIQYFGAGTRLSVL.

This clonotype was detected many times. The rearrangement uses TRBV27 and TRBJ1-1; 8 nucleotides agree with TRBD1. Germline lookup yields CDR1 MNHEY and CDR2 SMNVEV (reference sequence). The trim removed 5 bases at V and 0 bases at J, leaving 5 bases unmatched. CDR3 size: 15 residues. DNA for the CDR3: TGTGCCAGCAGTCCGGAGACAGGGGTGAACACTGAAGCTTTCTTT. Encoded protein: CASSPETGVNTEAFF.

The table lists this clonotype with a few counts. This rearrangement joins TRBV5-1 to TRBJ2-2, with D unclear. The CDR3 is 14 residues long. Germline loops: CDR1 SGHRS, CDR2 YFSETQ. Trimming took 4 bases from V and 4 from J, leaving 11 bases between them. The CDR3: CASSPSEGTGELFF. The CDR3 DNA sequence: TGCGCCAGCAGCCCCTCAGAAGGCACCGGGGAGCTGTTTTTT.

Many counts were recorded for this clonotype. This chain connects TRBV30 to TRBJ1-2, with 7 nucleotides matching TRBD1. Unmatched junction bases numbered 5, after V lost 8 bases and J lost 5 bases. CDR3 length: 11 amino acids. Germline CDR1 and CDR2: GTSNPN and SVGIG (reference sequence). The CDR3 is CAGQGGYGYTF. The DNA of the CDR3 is TGTGCCGGCCAGGGGGGATATGGCTACACCTTC.

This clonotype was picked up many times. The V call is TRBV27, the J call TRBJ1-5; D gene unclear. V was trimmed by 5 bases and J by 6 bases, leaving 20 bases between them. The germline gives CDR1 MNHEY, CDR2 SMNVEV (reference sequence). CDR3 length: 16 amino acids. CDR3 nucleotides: TGTGCCAGCAGTCCGGGGAGGAATGGGCCGGTTCAGCCCCAGCATTTT. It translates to CASSPGRNGPVQPQHF.

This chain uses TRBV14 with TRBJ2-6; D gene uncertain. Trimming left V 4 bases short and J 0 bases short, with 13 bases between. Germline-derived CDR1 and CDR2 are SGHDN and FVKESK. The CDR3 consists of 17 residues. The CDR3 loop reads CASSPRLVGSGANVLTF. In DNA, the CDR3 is TGTGCCAGCAGCCCCCGGTTGGTGGGCTCTGGGGCCAACGTCCTGACTTTC.

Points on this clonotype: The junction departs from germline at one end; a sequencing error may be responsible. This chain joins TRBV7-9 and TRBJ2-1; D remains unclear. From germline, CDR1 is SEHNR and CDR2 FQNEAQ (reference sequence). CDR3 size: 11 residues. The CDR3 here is CVSSPGHEQFF. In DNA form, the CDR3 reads TGCGTCAGCAGCCCCGGACATGAGCAGTTCTTC.

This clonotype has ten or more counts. In nucleotides, the CDR3 is TGTGCCAGCAGGGGACTAGCGGGGAATGCGGGGACCCAGTACTTC. This sequence encodes CASRGLAGNAGTQYF. The rearrangement links TRBV28 to TRBJ2-5, with 13 bases identical to TRBD2. The V gene's germline CDR1 is MDHEN and CDR2 SYDVKM. V shed 6 bases and J 7 bases; nucleotides not matched to a gene: 8. The CDR3 spans 15 residues.

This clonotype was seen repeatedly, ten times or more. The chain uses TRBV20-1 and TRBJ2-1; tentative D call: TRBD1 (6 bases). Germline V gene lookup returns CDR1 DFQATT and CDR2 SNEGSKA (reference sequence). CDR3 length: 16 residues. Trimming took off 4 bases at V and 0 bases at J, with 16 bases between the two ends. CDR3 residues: CSATQPQGLSYNEQFF. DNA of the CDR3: TGCAGTGCTACCCAACCTCAGGGGCTCTCCTACAATGAGCAGTTCTTC.

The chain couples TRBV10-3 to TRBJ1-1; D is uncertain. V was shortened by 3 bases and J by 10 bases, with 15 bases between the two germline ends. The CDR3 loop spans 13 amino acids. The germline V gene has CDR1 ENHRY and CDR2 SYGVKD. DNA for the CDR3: TGTGCCATCAGTGATATATCGGGTACAAGAGCTTTCTTT. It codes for CAISDISGTRAFF.

CDR3 coding DNA: TGCAGTGCTAGGCCGAGGATTATACTCCAAGAGACCCAGTACTTC. This encodes CSARPRIILQETQYF. This chain uses TRBV20-1 with TRBJ2-5; D is unresolved. Deletions cut 3 bases from V and 1 base from J, with 15 bases between. This CDR3 is 15 amino acids long. The germline V gene encodes CDR1 DFQATT and CDR2 SNEGSKA (reference sequence).

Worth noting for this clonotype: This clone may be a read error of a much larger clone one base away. The CDR3 region is CARSFGSSADQPQHF. Written as DNA, the CDR3 is TGTGCCAGGAGTTTCGGGTCTAGTGCTGATCAGCCCCAGCATTTT. V gene TRBV28 combines with J gene TRBJ1-5; D call uncertain. CDR3 length equals 15 residues. Germline values: CDR1 MDHEN, CDR2 SYDVKM.

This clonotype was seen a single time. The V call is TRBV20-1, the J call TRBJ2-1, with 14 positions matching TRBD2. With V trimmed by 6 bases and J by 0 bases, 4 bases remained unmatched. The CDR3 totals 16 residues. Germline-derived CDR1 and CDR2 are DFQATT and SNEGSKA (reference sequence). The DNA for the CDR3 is TGCAGTGCCGCCGGGACTAGCGGGAGCTCCTACAATGAGCAGTTCTTC. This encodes CSAAGTSGSSYNEQFF.

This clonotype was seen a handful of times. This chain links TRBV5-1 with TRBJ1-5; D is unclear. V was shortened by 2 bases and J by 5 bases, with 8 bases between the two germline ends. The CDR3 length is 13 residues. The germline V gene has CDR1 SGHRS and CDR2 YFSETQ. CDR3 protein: CASSFDGDQPQHF. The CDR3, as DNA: TGCGCCAGCAGCTTCGACGGGGATCAGCCCCAGCATTTT.

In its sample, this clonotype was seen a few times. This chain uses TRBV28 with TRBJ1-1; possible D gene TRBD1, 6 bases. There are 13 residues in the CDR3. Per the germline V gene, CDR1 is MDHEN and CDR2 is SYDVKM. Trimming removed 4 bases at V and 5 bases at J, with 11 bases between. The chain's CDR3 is CASSWGGQTEAFF. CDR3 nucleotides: TGTGCCAGCAGTTGGGGGGGGCAAACTGAAGCTTTCTTT. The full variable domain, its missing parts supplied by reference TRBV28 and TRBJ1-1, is DVKVTQSSRYLVKRTGEKVFLECVQDMDHENMFWYRQDPGLGLRLIYFSYDVKMKEKGDIPEGYSVSREKKERFSLILESASTNQTSMYLCASSWGGQTEAFFGQGTRLTVV.

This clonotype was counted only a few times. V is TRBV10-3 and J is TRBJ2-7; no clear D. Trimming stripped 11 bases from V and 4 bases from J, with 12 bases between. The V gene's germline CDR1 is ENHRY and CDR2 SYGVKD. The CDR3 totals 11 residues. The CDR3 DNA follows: TGTGCCGCCTCTTTGGGATACGAGCAGTACTTC. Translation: CAASLGYEQYF.

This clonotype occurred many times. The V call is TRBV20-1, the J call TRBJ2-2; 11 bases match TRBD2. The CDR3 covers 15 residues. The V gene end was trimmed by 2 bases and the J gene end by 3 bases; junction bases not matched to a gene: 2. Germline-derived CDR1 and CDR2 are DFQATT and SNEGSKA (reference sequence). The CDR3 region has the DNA TGCAGTGCTAGAAGGACTAGCGGGTACACCGGGGAGCTGTTTTTT. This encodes CSARRTSGYTGELFF.